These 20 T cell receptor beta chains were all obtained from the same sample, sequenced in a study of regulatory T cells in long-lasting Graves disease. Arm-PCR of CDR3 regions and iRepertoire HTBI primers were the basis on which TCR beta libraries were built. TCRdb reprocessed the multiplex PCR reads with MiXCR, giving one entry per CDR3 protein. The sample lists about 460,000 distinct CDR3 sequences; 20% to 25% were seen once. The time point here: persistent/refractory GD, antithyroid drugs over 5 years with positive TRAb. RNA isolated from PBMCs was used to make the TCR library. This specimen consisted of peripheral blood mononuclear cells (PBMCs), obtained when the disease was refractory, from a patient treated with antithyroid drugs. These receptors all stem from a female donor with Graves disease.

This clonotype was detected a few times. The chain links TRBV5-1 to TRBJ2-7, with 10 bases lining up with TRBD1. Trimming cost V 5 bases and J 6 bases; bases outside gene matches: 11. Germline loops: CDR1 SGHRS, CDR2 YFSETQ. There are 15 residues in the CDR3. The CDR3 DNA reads TGCGCCAGCAGTCCCGTAGGGACAGGGGCGCGCGAGCAGTACTTC. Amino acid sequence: CASSPVGTGAREQYF.

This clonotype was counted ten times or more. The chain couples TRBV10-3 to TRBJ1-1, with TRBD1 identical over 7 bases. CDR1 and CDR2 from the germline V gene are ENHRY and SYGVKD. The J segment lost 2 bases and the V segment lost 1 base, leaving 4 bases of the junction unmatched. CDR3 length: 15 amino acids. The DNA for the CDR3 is TGTGCCATCAGTGAGTTGACAGGGAGAAACACTGAAGCTTTCTTT. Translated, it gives CAISELTGRNTEAFF.

In DNA, the CDR3 is TGCAGTGCTAGGAACGCCGACAGACATACGAACACTGAAGCTTTCTTT. Translated: CSARNADRHTNTEAFF. V and J are TRBV20-1 and TRBJ1-1; D perhaps matches TRBD1 (5 bases). V lost 3 bases, J lost 1 base, and 18 bases lay in between. CDR3 length: 16 residues. Germline CDR1 DFQATT, CDR2 SNEGSKA (reference sequence).

The CDR3: CASSSGEDTQYF. The CDR3 region has the DNA TGTGCCAGCAGTTCGGGGGAAGATACGCAGTATTTT. This sequence joins TRBV28 and TRBJ2-3; possibly TRBD2 for D (6 bases). The germline CDR1 and CDR2 sequences are MDHEN and SYDVKM. The CDR3 runs to 12 residues. The V end lost 4 bases, the J end lost 5 bases, and 7 bases lay between the germline ends.

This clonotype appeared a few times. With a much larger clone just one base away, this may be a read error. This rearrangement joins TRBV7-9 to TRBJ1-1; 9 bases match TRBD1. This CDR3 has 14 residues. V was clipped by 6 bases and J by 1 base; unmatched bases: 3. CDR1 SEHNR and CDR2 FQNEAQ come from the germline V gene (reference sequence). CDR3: CASRGTGTNTEAFF. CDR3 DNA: TGTGCCAGCAGGGGGACAGGGACGAACACTGAAGCTTTCTTT.

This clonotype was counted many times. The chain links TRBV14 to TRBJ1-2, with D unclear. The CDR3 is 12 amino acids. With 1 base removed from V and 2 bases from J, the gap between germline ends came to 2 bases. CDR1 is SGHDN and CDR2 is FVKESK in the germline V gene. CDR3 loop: CASSQANYGYTF. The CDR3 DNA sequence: TGTGCCAGCAGCCAAGCCAACTATGGCTACACCTTC.

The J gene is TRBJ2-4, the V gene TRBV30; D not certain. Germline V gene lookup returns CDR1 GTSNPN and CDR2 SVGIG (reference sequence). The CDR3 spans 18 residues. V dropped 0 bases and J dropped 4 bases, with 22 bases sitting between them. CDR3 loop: CAWSVEDEWFGVKNIQYF. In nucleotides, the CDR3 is TGTGCCTGGAGTGTCGAGGACGAGTGGTTCGGTGTGAAAAACATTCAGTACTTC. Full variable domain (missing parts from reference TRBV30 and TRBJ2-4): SQTIHQWPATLVQPVGSPLSLECTVEGTSNPNLYWYRQAAGRGLQLLFYSVGIGQISSEVPQNLSASRPQDRQFILSSKKLLLSDSGFYLCAWSVEDEWFGVKNIQYFGAGTRLSVL.

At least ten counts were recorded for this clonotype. In DNA, the CDR3 is TGTGCCAGCAGCCCCGAGGGAGGGACTAATGAAAAACTGTTTTTT. This codes for CASSPEGGTNEKLFF. J is TRBJ1-4 and V is TRBV11-2; D not certain. The CDR3 spans 15 residues. With 5 bases removed from V and 2 bases from J, the gap between germline ends came to 12 bases. CDR1 and CDR2 (germline): SGHAT, FQNNGV.

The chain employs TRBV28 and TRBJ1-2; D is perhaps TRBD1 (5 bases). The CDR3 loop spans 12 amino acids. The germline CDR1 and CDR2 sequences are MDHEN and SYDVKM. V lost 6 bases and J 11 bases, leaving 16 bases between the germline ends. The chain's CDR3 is CASSRPLGLYTF. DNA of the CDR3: TGTGCCAGCAGCCGCCCCTTGGGACTTTACACCTTC.

The CDR3 protein is CAWSVRDRRVGQYF. As DNA, the CDR3 is TGTGCCTGGAGTGTACGCGACAGGAGGGTTGGGCAGTACTTC. The chain employs TRBV30 and TRBJ2-7; the D call may be TRBD1 or TRBD2 (6 bases each). The germline V gene has CDR1 GTSNPN and CDR2 SVGIG (reference sequence). Trimming shortened V by 0 bases and J by 9 bases, and 18 bases separated the two germline ends. CDR3 length equals 14 residues.

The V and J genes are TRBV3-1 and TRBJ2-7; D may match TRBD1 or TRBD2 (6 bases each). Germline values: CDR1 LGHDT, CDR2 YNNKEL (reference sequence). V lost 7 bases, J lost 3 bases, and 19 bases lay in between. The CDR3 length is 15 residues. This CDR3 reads CASNLGGQGVYEQYF. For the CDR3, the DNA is TGTGCCAGCAACCTCGGGGGCCAAGGGGTCTACGAGCAGTACTTC.

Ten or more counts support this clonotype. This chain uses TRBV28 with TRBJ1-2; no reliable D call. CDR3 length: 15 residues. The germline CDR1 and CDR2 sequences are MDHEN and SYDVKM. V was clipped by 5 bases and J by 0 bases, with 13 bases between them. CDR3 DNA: TGTGCCAGCAGTATTGACCCCGCTTCTAACTATGGCTACACCTTC. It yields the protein CASSIDPASNYGYTF.

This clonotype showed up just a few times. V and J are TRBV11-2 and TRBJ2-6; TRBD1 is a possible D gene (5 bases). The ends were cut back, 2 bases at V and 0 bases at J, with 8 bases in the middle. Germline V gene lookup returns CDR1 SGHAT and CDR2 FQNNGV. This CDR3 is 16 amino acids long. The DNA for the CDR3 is TGTGCCAGCAGCTTACACAGGAGCTCTGGGGCCAACGTCCTGACTTTC. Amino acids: CASSLHRSSGANVLTF.

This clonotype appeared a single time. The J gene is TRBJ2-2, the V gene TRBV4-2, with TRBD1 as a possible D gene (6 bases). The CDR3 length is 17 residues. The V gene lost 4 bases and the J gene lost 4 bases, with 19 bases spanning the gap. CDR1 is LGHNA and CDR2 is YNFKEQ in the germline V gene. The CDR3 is CASSPILPGEGTGELFF. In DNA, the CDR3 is TGTGCCAGCAGCCCCATACTCCCAGGGGAAGGCACCGGGGAGCTGTTTTTT.

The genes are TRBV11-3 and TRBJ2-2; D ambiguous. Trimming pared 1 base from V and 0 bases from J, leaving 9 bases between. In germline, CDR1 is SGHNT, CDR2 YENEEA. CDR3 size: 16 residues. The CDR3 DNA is TGTGCCAGCAGCTTAGTTCCCGTCCCGAACACCGGGGAGCTGTTTTTT. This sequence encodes CASSLVPVPNTGELFF.

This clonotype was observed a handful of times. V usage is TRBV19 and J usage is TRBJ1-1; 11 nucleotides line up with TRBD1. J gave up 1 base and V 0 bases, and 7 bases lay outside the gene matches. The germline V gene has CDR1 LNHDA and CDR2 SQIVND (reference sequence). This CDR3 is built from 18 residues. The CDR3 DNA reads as TGTGCCAGTAGTATAGACCGGACAGGGGGCCGTAAGAACACTGAAGCTTTCTTT. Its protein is CASSIDRTGGRKNTEAFF.

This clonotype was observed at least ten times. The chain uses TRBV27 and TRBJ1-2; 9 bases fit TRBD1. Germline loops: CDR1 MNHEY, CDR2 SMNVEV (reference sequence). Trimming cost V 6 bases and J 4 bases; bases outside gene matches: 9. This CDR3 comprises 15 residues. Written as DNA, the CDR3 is TGTGCCAGCAGCCCCGGGACAGGGATTATCTATGGCTACACCTTC. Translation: CASSPGTGIIYGYTF.

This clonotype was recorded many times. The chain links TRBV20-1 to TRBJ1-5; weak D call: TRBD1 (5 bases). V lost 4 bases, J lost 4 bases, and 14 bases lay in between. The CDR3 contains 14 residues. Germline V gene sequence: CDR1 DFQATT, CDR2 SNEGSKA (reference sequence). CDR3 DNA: TGCAGTGCTACCTCGAGCAGGGATAATCAGCCCCAGCATTTT. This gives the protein CSATSSRDNQPQHF.

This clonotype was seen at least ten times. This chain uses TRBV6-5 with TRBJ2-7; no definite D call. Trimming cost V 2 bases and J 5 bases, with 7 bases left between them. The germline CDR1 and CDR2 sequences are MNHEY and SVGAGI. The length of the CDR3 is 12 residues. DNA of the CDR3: TGTGCCAGCAGTTACATTGCCAACGAGCAGTACTTC. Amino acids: CASSYIANEQYF.

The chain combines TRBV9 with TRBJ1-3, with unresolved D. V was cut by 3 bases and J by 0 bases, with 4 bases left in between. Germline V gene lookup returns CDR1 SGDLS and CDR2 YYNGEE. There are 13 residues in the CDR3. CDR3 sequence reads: CASSGASGNTIYF. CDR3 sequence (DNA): TGTGCCAGCAGCGGGGCCTCTGGAAACACCATATATTTT.